Each of the 8 T cell receptor beta chains below was sequenced from the same sample in a study of T cells in Graves' hyperthyroidism and ophthalmopathy. RNA transcripts gave rise to amplified TCR beta CDR3 regions. A first-round RT-PCR of the TCR CDR3 used the HTBI primer set. MiXCR was run by TCRdb on the multiplex PCR reads, yielding one entry per CDR3 protein. The data contain over 700,000 distinct CDR3 sequences, around 19% of them singletons. The sample taken for sequencing was blood. Receptors were obtained from a woman between 50 and 59 years old with Graves' hyperthyroidism that later progressed to Graves' ophthalmopathy.

This clonotype was observed many times. This chain connects TRBV5-1 to TRBJ2-7, with D perhaps matching TRBD2 (5 bases). V lost 0 bases, J lost 1 base, and 8 bases lay in between. This CDR3 region has 14 residues. The germline gives CDR1 SGHRS, CDR2 YFSETQ. The CDR3 loop is CASSLASGSYEQYF. CDR3 DNA sequence: TGCGCCAGCAGCTTGGCGAGCGGATCCTACGAGCAGTACTTC.

This clonotype was seen repeatedly, ten times or more. The rearrangement joins TRBV27 to TRBJ2-1; 9 bases fit TRBD2. The germline gives CDR1 MNHEY, CDR2 SMNVEV (reference sequence). The CDR3 length is 18 residues. The V segment lost 4 bases and the J segment 3 bases; nucleotides outside the gene matches: 13. CDR3 DNA: TGTGCCAGCAGTTCGGTGGCAATAGCGGGGGTCCTCTACAATGAGCAGTTCTTC. It encodes CASSSVAIAGVLYNEQFF.

This clonotype showed up many times. The V call is TRBV20-1, the J call TRBJ1-1; TRBD1 aligns across 8 bases. Germline V lookup: CDR1 DFQATT, CDR2 SNEGSKA (reference sequence). The CDR3 has 13 amino acids. With V trimmed by 3 bases and J by 1 base, 1 base remained unmatched. CDR3 in amino acids: CSASQGANTEAFF. The CDR3 coding sequence is TGCAGTGCTAGTCAGGGGGCGAACACTGAAGCTTTCTTT.

This clonotype was counted a few times. V and J are TRBV6-1 and TRBJ2-1; 7 positions agree with TRBD1. The germline CDR1 and CDR2 sequences are MNHNS and SASEGT. V lost 5 bases and J lost 15; bases outside the gene matches: 7. The CDR3 has 11 amino acids. The CDR3 is CASSPRDRPFF. The CDR3 region has the DNA TGTGCCAGCAGTCCCCGGGACAGACCGTTCTTC.

Concerning this clonotype: At one end the junction does not follow the germline gene, possibly because of a read error. The chain couples TRBV9 to TRBJ1-1; D is unresolved. CDR1 is SGDLS and CDR2 is YYNGEE in the germline V gene. This CDR3 is built from 15 residues. The CDR3 sequence: CASSPELRMNIEAFF. The CDR3 bases are TGTGCCAGCAGCCCAGAACTAAGAATGAACATTGAAGCTTTCTTT.

The chain is built from TRBV6-1 and TRBJ1-2, with 7 bases fitting TRBD1. The J segment lost 4 bases and the V segment lost 6 bases, leaving 8 bases of the junction unmatched. The CDR3 has 14 amino acids. Germline CDR1 is MNHNS and CDR2 is SASEGT. The CDR3 loop reads CASSLDREFYGYTF. The CDR3 DNA sequence: TGTGCCAGCAGCCTCGACAGGGAATTCTATGGCTACACCTTC.

This chain links TRBV7-8 with TRBJ1-1; D uncertain. This CDR3 spans 14 amino acids. The ends were cut back, 5 bases at V and 2 bases at J, with 12 bases in the middle. Germline lookup yields CDR1 SGHVS and CDR2 FQNEAQ. The DNA for the CDR3 is TGTGCCAGCAGCCCGACTCTTCCCAACACTGAAGCTTTCTTT. Its protein is CASSPTLPNTEAFF.

This clonotype was detected a few times. The chain joins TRBV18 to TRBJ1-2, with 7 bases lining up with TRBD1. This CDR3 region has 16 residues. Losses at the gene ends were 3 bases for V and 2 bases for J; bases not matched to a gene: 9. Germline V gene sequence: CDR1 KGHSH, CDR2 LQKENI. The CDR3 coding sequence is TGTGCCAGCTCACCCAACGCCGGGACAGCAAACTATGGCTACACCTTC. It translates to CASSPNAGTANYGYTF.